The clone carrying this T cell receptor (beta chain) is classed as medium-sized (0.01 to 0.1%). What it binds is unknown. An end of the junction differs from the germline gene, which may be a read error. Full-length variable regions came from constant-region reverse primers plus semi-nested Nested Universal Primer A PCR. MiXCR, applied by TCRdb to the 5' RACE reads, yields one record per CDR3 protein. The sample gives roughly 5,300 distinct CDR3 sequences, 36% of which show up once; 50% to 60% is in the top ten. The germline V gene has CDR1 MNHNS and CDR2 SASEGT. The CDR3 sequence is 14 residues long. Memory CD4+ cells were defined as CD4+CD45RO+CD25-. Study-level results: Tumor Tregs overlapped most with tumor, then blood, naive CD4+ cells. In terms of TCR gene usage, tumor memory CD4+ T cells clustered together with blood and lymph node memory CD4+ cells, as well as with lymph node naive CD4+ cells.

The sequence was collected from a female donor with breast cancer. Sequenced sample: memory CD4+ T cells sorted from blood. The subset was: memory CD4+ T cells, CD4+CD45RO+CD25-. The J gene is TRBJ2-7, the V gene TRBV6-1; TRBD1 or TRBD2 may be the D gene (5 bases each). DNA for the CDR3: TGTGCCAGCAGTACCGGGACGGCCTCCTCCGAGCAGTACTTC. Translation gives CASSTGTASSEQYF.